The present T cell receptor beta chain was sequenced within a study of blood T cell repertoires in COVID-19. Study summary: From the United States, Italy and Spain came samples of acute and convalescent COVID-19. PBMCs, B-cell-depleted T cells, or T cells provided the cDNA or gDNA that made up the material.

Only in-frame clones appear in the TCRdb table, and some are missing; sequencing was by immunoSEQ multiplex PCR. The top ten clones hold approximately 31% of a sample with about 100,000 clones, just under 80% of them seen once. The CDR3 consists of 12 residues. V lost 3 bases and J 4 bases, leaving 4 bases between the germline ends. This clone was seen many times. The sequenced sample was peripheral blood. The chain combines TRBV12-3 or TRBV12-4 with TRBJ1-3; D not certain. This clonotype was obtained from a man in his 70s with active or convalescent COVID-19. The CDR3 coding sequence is TGTGCCAGCAGTTTTGAGGGAAACACCATATATTTT. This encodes CASSFEGNTIYF.